Sequencing of this T cell receptor beta chain was carried out in a study of blood T cell repertoires in COVID-19. Study information: There were acute and convalescent COVID-19 samples, and they came from the United States, Italy and Spain. T cells, B-cell-depleted T cells, or PBMCs provided the cDNA or gDNA that served as material.

This CDR3 has 16 residues. J lost 6 bases, V lost 4 bases, and 14 bases had no gene match. CDR1 SEHNR and CDR2 FQNEAQ come from the germline V gene (reference sequence). This clone was detected once. Per the original methods: Researchers report that nucleated cell counts were estimated from reference gene primer amplification. Repertoires were generated with immunoSEQ multiplex PCR, while TCRdb's copy carries only in-frame clones and drops some. V, J and clone size were drawn from that table, and D and trimming were deduced from the DNA. The table lists approximately 90,000 clones, more than 80% of them singletons.

The sample consisted of peripheral blood. V gene TRBV7-9 combines with J gene TRBJ2-7, with 8 nucleotides matching TRBD2. This sequence was found in a woman aged 80 or over with acute or convalescent COVID-19. The CDR3: CASSSPQGGGLREQYF. The CDR3 DNA reads TGTGCCAGCAGCTCCCCCCAAGGCGGGGGGCTGCGCGAGCAGTACTTC.